The T cell receptor beta chain described here comes from a study of T-cell reconstitution after alpha-beta-depleted transplantation in children. Study-wide findings and caveats: At around two months after transplant, the alpha-beta T cells were reportedly derived from several hundred expanded clones that came from non-depleted graft cells.

This clonotype was seen at least ten times. Its target is not known. TCRbeta library preparation incorporated unique molecular identifiers. One entry per CDR3 protein, called by TCRdb with MiXCR from the PCR reads. Of 65,000 to 70,000 distinct CDR3 sequences in the sample, roughly 4.9% were seen once. The germline V gene encodes CDR1 LGHNA and CDR2 YSLEER. The V and J ends lost 3 bases and 2 bases, in that order; junction bases with no gene match: 8. This CDR3 region has 16 residues. The sequence derives from a boy younger than two who had a stem cell transplant for acute myeloid leukemia, so the T cells may come from the graft donor. The chain couples TRBV4-3 to TRBJ2-3; TRBD2 matches at 7 bases. The sequencing used PBMCs, mostly from graft donor cells, collected 180 days after TCRalphabeta/CD19-depleted stem cell transplant. DNA of the CDR3: TGCGCCAGCAGCCACCTTTTGGGAGGGGACACAGATACGCAGTATTTT. This gives the protein CASSHLLGGDTDTQYF.